One sample yielded the 3 T cell receptor beta chains listed below, sequenced in a study of OX40 agonist ivuxolimab in advanced cancers. Libraries were constructed by the immunoSEQ multiplex PCR assay. Imported from immuneACCESS, the table was reduced by TCRdb to in-frame sequences with V and J called. These copies leave out some clones; in studies compared against another copy, an unresolved V gene accounts for under half, and the cause of the remainder is not known. The sample has 75,000 to 100,000 clones on record, approximately 90% of them singletons. About 0.7% of the sample comes from the top ten. Source: CD4+ or CD8+ T cells sorted from blood, taken in a trial of the OX40 agonist ivuxolimab. Source of these receptors: an adult with an advanced solid tumor such as melanoma, head and neck, liver or kidney cancer.

This clone was observed a single time. J is TRBJ2-2 and V is TRBV18, with 7 bases aligning to TRBD2. CDR1 KGHSH and CDR2 LQKENI come from the germline V gene. V was pared by 3 bases and J by 6 bases, with 7 bases of the junction left unmatched. The CDR3 is 15 amino acids. CDR3 sequence reads: CASSPPGGQPGELFF. In DNA form, the CDR3 reads TGTGCCAGCTCACCTCCGGGAGGCCAACCCGGGGAGCTGTTTTTT.

The DNA of the CDR3 is TGTGCCAGCAGCTTTTTTGGGCAGGGAGGTAATTCACCCCTCCACTTT. Protein product: CASSFFGQGGNSPLHF. The chain joins TRBV5-4 to TRBJ1-6; tentatively, D is TRBD1 (5 bases). Germline values: CDR1 SGHNT, CDR2 YYREEE (reference sequence). Trimming shortened V by 2 bases and J by 6 bases, and 15 bases separated the two germline ends. This CDR3 is built from 16 residues.

This clone was seen once. The rearrangement joins TRBV4-3 to TRBJ2-2; D remains ambiguous. V was trimmed by 0 bases and J by 1 base, leaving 9 bases between them. Per the germline V gene, CDR1 is LGHNA and CDR2 is YSLEER. This CDR3 contains 16 residues. The chain's CDR3 is CASSQEERRNTGELFF. CDR3 DNA: TGCGCCAGCAGCCAAGAAGAACGGAGGAACACCGGGGAGCTGTTTTTT.